This T cell receptor beta chain was sequenced in a study of breast tumors, draining lymph nodes, adjacent tissues. Axillary draining lymph nodes of breast cancer patients supplied the node samples. V lost 4 bases, J lost 2 bases, and 15 bases lay in between. This CDR3 has 15 residues. The germline V gene has CDR1 KGHSH and CDR2 LQKENI. This clonotype was counted many times. Its specificity is not known. Each CDR3 protein gets one entry after TCRdb re-called the multiplex PCR reads with MiXCR. The sample shows some 130,000 distinct CDR3 sequences, about 20% of them seen only once. The study, taken as a whole, reports: Tumor repertoires ranked between lymph nodes and nontumor tissue in diversity, with V and J gene preferences. Data only fit, rather than demonstrated, lymph node origin of most tumor T cells. Most tumor T cells seemingly derive from lymph node, then expand in tumor.

Sample: axillary lymph node tissue. The chain recombines TRBV18 with TRBJ2-7; D possibly matches TRBD1 or TRBD2 (6 bases each). This TCR was recovered from a female donor with breast cancer. Some clones in this sample may be carry-over from other donors' samples. CDR3 sequence: CASSQGLGATYEQYF. Written as DNA, the CDR3 is TGTGCCAGCTCACAGGGACTGGGGGCCACCTACGAGCAGTACTTC.